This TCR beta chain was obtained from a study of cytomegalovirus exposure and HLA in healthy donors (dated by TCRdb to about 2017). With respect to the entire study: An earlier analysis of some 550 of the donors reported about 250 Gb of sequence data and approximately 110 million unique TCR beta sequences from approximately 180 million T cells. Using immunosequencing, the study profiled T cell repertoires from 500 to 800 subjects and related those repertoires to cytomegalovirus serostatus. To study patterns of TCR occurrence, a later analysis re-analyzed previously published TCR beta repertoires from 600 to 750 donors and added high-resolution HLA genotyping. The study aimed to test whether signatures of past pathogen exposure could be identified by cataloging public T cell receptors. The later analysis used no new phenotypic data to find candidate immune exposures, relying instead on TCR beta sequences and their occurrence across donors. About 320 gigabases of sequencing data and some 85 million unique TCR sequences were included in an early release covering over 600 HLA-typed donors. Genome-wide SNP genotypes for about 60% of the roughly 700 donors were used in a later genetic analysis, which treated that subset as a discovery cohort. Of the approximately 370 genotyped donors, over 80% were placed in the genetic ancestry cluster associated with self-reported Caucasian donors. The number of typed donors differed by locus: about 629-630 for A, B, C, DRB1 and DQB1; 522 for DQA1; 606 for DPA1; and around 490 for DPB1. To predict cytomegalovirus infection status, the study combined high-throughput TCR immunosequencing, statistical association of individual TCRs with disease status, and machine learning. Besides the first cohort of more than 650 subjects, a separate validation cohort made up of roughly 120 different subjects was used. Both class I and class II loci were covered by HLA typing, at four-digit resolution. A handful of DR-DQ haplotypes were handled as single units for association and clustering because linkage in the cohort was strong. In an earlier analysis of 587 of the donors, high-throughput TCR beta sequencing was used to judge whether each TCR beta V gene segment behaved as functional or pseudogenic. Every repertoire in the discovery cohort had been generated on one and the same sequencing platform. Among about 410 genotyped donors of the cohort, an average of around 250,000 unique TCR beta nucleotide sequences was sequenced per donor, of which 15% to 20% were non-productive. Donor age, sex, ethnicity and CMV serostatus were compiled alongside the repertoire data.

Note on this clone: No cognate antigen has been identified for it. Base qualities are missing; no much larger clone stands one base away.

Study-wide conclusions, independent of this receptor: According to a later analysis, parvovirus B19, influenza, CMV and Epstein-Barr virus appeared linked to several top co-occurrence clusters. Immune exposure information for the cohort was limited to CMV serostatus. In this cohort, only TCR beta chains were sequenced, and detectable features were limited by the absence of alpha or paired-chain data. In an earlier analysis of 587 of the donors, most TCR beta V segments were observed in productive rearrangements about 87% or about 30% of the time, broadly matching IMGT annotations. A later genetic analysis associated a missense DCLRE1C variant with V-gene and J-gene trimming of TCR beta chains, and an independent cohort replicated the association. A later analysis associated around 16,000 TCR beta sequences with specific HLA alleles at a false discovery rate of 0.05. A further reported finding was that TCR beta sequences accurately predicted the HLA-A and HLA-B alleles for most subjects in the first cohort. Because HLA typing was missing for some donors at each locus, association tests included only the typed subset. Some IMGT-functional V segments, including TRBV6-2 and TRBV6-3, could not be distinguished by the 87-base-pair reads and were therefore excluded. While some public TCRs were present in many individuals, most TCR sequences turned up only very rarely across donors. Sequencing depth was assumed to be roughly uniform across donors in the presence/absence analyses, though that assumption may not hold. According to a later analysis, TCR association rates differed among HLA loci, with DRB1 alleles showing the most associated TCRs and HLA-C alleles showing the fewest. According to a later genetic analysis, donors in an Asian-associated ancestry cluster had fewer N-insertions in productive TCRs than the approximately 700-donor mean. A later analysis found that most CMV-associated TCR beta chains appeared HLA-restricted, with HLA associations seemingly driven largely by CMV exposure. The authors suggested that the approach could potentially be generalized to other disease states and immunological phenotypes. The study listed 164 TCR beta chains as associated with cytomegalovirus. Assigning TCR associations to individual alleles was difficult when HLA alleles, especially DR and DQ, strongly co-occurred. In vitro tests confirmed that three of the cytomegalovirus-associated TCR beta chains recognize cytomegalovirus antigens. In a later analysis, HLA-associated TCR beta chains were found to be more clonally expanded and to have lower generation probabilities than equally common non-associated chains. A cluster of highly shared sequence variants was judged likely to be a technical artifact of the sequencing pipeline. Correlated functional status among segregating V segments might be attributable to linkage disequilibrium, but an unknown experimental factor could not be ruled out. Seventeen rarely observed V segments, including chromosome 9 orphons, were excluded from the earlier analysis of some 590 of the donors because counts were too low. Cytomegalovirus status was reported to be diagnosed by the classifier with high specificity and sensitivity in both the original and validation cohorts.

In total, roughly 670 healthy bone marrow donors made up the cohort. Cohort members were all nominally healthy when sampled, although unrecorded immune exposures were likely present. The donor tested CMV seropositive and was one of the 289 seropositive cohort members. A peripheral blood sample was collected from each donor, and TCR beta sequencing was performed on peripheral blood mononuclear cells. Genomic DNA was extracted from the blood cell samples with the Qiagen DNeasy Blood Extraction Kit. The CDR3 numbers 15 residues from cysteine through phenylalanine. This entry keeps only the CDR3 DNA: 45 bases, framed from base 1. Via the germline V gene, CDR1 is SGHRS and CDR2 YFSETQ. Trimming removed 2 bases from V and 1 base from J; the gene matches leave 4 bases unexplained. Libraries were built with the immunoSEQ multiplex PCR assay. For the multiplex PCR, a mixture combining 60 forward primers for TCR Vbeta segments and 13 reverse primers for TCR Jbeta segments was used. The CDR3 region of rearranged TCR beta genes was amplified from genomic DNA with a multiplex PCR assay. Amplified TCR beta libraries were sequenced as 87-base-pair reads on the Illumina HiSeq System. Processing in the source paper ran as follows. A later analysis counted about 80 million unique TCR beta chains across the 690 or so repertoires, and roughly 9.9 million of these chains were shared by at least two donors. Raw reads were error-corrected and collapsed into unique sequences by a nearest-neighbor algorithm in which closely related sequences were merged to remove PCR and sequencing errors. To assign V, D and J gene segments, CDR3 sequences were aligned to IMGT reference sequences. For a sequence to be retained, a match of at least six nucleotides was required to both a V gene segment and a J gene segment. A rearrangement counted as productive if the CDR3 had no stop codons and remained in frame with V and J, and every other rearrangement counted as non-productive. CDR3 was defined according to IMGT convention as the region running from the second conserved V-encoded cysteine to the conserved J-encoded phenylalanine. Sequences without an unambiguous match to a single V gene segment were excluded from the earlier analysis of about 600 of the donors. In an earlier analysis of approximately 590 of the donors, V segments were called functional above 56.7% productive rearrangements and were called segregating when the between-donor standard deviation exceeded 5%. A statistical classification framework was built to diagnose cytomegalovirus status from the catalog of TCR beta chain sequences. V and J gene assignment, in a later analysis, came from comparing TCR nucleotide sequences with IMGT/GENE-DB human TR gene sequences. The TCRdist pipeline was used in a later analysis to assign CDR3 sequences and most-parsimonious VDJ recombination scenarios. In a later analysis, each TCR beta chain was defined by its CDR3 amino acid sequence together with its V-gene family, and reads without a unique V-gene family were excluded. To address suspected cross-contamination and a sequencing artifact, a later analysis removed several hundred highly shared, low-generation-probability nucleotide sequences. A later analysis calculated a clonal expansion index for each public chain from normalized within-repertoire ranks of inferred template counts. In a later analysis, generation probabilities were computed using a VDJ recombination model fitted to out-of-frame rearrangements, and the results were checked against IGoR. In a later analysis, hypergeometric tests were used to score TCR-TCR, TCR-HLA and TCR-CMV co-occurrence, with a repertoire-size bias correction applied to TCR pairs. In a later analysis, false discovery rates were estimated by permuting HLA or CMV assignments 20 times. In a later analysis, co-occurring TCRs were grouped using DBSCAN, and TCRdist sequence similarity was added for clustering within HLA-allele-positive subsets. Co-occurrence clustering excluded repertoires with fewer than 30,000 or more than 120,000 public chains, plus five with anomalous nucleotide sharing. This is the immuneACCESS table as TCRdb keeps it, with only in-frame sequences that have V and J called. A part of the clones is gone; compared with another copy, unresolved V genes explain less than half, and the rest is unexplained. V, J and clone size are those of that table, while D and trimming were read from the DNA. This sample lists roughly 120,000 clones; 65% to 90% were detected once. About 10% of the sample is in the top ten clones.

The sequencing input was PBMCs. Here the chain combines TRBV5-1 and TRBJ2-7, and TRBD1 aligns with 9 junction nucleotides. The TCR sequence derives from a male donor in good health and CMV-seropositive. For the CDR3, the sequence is CASSFTGTGSYEQYF. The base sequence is TGCGCCAGCAGCTTTACTGGGACAGGGTCCTACGAGCAGTACTTC.